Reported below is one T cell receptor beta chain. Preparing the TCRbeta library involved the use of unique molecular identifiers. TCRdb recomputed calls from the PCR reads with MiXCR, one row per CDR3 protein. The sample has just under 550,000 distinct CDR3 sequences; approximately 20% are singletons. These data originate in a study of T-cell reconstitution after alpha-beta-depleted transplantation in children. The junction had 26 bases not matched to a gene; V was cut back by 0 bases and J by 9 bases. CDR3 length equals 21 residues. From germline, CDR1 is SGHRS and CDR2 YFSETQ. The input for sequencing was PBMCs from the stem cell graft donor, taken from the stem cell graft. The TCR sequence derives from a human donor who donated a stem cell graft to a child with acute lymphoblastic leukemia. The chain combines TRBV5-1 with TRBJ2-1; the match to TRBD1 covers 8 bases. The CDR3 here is CASSLAGGEYGQGGTLGEQFF. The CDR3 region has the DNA TGCGCCAGCAGCTTGGCCGGAGGGGAGTATGGACAGGGAGGAACCCTCGGTGAGCAGTTCTTC.